These T cell receptor beta chains were read from a single sample in a study of cytomegalovirus exposure and HLA in healthy donors. Profiling relied on immunoSEQ multiplex PCR, and the TCRdb table lists in-frame clones only, not all of them. Here the sample spans roughly 110,000 clones, approximately 60% being singletons. Sequences were obtained from PBMCs. These TCRs come from a woman between 25 and 40 years old in good health and CMV-seronegative. Each CDR3 is given without its conserved first and last residue. Fields, in order: clone size, V gene, J gene, CDR3 protein. The size entry is marked missing in some rows and otherwise reads once, few, many or a size class.

NA,TRBV28,TRBJ2-7,ASSLLPRAGAYEQY
NA,TRBV6-1,TRBJ2-7,ASSRQTGVSYEQY
NA,TRBV11-2,TRBJ2-1,ASRYGLAGSYNEQF
NA,TRBV7-7,TRBJ2-2,ASSAGQSTGELF
few,TRBV2,TRBJ1-3,ASSPDRGDGNTIY
once,TRBV7-3,TRBJ2-1,ASSPGLGEQF
NA,TRBV18,TRBJ1-4,ASSPPGTGREKLF
NA,TRBV4-2,TRBJ1-2,ASSQEGRGDT
NA,TRBV2,TRBJ2-4,ASSTQLVAKNIQY
NA,TRBV28,TRBJ1-5,ASSSTGESNQPQH
NA,TRBV23-1,TRBJ2-3,ASSHLGPATDTQY
NA,TRBV6-5,TRBJ2-2,ASSPLAGDTGELF
NA,TRBV9,TRBJ1-1,ASSTGGATEAF
NA,TRBV27,TRBJ2-7,ASSSSTGTKSPYEQY
NA,TRBV7-3,TRBJ2-4,ASSAGQGVAKNIQY
few,TRBV6-5,TRBJ1-1,ASSPGQKNTEAF
NA,TRBV30,TRBJ2-1,AWSQGVASRKNEQF
NA,TRBV6-6,TRBJ2-5,ASRIQGARETQY
NA,TRBV19,TRBJ1-1,ASRRQASEAF
NA,TRBV5-6,TRBJ1-1,ASSPRPVANTEAF
NA,TRBV1,NA,TSSQGGPPSSYEQY
NA,TRBV6-5,TRBJ1-1,ASSPNGQVRAF
NA,TRBV19,TRBJ1-2,ASTRGQGLDGYT
NA,TRBV6-1,TRBJ2-7,ASIMEAGSYEQY
NA,TRBV28,TRBJ1-2,ASRESDRQAAGYT
NA,TRBV7-9,TRBJ2-7,ASSLPSGDTQGSYEQY
few,TRBV7-7,TRBJ2-5,ASSLGSGGLQETQY
NA,TRBV14,TRBJ1-2,ASSQLPLYGYT
NA,TRBV5-6,TRBJ1-1,ASSLGQMNTEAF
few,TRBV28,TRBJ2-1,ASSRGSYEQSYNEQF
few,TRBV5-1,TRBJ1-2,ASSLGQGDIGYT
NA,TRBV6-5,TRBJ2-1,ASSYFPSYNEQF
NA,TRBV5-6,TRBJ2-7,ASSLLDSYEQY
few,TRBV9,TRBJ2-2,ASSAGLAENTGELF
NA,TRBV6-1,TRBJ2-7,ASSGASGRAQEQY
NA,TRBV21-1,TRBJ1-4,ASSKAGEGGTNEKLF
NA,TRBV10-3,TRBJ2-7,AISSGGEIYEQY
NA,TRBV2,TRBJ2-5,ASQGTGGIETQY
once,TRBV19,TRBJ1-6,ASSTGQYVSPLH
NA,TRBV2,TRBJ1-2,ASRHDINYGYT
NA,TRBV10-3,TRBJ1-1,AIRDHRVEDTEAF
NA,TRBV28,TRBJ2-2,ASSPRESGELF
NA,TRBV7-2,TRBJ2-5,ASSLAGGETQY
NA,TRBV28,NA,ASGRGGYEQY
NA,TRBV9,TRBJ1-3,ASSAAGGNTIY
few,TRBV6-1,TRBJ2-5,ASSWDYGVETQY
NA,TRBV7-2,TRBJ2-1,ASSRASGNYNEQF
NA,TRBV6-1,TRBJ2-7,ASSEAGTPTYEQY
NA,TRBV11-2,TRBJ2-7,ASSIGATPAYEQY
NA,TRBV7-9,TRBJ2-7,ASSPVGWIKEEQY
NA,TRBV6-5,TRBJ1-2,ASRTGTGFYGYT
NA,TRBV9,TRBJ2-1,ASSAGTGAYNEQF